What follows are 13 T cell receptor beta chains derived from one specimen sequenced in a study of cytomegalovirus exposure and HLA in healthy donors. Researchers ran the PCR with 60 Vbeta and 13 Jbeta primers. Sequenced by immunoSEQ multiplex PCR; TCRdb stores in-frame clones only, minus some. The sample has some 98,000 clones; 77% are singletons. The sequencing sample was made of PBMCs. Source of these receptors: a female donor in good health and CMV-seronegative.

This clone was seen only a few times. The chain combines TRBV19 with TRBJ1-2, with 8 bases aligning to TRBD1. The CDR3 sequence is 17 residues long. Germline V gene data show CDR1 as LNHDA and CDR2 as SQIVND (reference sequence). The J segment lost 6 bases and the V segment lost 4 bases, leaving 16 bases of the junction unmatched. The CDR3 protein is CASSTIDTTTGVNGYTF. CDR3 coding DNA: TGTGCCAGTAGTACAATCGATACGACGACAGGGGTGAATGGCTACACCTTC.

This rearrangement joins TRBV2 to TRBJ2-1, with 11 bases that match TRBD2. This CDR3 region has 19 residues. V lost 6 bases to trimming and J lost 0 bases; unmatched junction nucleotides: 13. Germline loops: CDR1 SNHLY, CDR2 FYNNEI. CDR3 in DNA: TGTGCCAGCAGCCGATCCGGGACTAGCGGCCCGAGCTCCTACAATGAGCAGTTCTTC. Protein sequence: CASSRSGTSGPSSYNEQFF.

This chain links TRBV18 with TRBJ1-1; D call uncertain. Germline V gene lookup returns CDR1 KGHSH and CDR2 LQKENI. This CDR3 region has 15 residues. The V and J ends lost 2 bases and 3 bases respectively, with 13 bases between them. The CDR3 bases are TGTGCCAGCTCACCAGGTTGGGGAGGCTACACTGAAGCTTTCTTT. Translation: CASSPGWGGYTEAFF.

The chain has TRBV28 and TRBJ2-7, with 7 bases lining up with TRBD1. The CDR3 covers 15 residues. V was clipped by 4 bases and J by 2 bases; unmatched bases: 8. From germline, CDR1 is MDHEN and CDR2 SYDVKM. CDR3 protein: CASSSIGTDTYEQYF. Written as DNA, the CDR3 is TGTGCCAGCAGTTCAATAGGGACAGATACCTACGAGCAGTACTTC.

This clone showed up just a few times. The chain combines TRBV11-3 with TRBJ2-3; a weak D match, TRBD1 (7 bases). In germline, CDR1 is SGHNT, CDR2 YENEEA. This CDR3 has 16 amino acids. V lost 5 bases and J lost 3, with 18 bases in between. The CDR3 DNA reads TGTGCCAGCAGCCCCCTGGGTCAGGGGGGTACAGATACGCAGTATTTT. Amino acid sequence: CASSPLGQGGTDTQYF.

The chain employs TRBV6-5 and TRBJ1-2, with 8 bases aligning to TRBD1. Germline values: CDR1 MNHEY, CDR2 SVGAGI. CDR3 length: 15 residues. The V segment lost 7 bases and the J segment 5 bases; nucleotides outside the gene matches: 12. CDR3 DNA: TGTGCCAGCATCAAAGGGGCACAGGGGGGATATGGCTACACCTTC. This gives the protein CASIKGAQGGYGYTF.

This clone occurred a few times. The CDR3 DNA is TGCGCCAGCAGTGAGTCGGGGGCGGGGGAAGAGACCCAGTACTTC. Its translation is CASSESGAGEETQYF. The gene calls are TRBV10-1 and TRBJ2-5, with D possibly matching TRBD2 (7 bases). This CDR3 contains 15 residues. CDR1 is WNHNN and CDR2 is SYGVQD in the germline V gene (reference sequence). Trimming stripped 0 bases from V and 3 bases from J, with 11 bases between.

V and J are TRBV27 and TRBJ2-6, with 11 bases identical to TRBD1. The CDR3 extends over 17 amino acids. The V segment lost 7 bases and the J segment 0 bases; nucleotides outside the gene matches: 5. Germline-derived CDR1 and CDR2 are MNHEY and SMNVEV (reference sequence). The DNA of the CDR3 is TGTGCCAGCACCTTCGGGACAGGGGGCTCTGGGGCCAACGTCCTGACTTTC. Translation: CASTFGTGGSGANVLTF. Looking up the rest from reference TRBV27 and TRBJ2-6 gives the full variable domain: EAQVTQNPRYLITVTGKKLTVTCSQNMNHEYMSWYRQDPGLGLRQIYYSMNVEVTDKGDVPEGYKVSRKEKRNFPLILESPSPNQTSLYFCASTFGTGGSGANVLTFGAGSRLTVL.

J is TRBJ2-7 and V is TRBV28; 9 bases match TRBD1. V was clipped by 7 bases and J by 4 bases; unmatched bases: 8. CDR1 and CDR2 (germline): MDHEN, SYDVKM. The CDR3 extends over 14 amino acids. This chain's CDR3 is CASTRQGGPYEQYF. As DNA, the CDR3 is TGTGCCAGCACTCGACAGGGGGGTCCTTACGAGCAGTACTTC.

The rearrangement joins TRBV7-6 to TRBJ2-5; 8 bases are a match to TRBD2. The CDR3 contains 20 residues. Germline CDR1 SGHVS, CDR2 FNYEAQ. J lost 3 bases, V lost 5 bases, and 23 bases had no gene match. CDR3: CASSLTAARGAFHYKETQYF. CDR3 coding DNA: TGTGCCAGCAGCCTTACCGCTGCGCGGGGGGCCTTCCACTACAAAGAGACCCAGTACTTC.

The CDR3 nucleotides are TGTGCCAGCAGCCCTACTTCCACTGGCACCGGGGAGCTGTTTTTT. This codes for CASSPTSTGTGELFF. The genes are TRBV9 and TRBJ2-2; the D is unclear. The germline V gene encodes CDR1 SGDLS and CDR2 YYNGEE. CDR3 size: 15 residues. V was cut by 4 bases and J by 4 bases, with 14 bases left in between.

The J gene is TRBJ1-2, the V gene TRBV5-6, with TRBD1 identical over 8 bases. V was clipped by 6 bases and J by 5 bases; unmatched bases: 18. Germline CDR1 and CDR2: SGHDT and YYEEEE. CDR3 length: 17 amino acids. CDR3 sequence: CASTSETTRGQVYGYTF. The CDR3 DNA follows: TGTGCCAGCACTTCCGAAACCACTAGGGGACAGGTGTATGGCTACACCTTC.

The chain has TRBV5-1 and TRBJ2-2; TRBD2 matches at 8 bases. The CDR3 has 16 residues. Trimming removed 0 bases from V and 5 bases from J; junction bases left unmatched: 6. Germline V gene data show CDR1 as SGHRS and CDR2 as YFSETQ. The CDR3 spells CASSLGRGGLTGELFF. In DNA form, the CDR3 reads TGCGCCAGCAGCTTGGGACGGGGGGGCCTAACCGGGGAGCTGTTTTTT.